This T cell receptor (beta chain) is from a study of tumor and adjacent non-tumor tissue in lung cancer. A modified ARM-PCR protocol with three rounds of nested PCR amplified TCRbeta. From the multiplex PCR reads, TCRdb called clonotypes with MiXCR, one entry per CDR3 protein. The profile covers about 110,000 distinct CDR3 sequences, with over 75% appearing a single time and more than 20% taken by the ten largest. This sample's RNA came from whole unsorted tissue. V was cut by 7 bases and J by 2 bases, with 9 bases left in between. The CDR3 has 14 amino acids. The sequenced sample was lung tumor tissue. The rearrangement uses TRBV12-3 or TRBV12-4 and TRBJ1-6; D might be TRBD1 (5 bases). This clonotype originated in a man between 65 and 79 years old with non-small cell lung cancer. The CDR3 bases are TGTGCCAGCACTCGGACAACCTATAATTCACCCCTCCACTTT. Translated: CASTRTTYNSPLHF.